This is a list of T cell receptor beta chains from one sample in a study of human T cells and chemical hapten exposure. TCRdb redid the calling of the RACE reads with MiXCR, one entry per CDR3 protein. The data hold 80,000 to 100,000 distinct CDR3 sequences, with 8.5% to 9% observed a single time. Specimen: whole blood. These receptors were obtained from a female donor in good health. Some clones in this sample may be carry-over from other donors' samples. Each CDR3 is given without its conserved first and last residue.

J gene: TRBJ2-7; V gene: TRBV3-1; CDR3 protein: ASSPGFRQY
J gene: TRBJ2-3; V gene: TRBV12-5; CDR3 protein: ASGFDPTRTDTQY
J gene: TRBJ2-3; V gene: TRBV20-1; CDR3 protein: SARTSGAYTDTQY
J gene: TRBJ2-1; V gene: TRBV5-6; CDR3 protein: ASSLGGGLAVYNEQF
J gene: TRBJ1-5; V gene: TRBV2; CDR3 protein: ASTRLLTPQPQH
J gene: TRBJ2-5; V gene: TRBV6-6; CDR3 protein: ASSKQGTEETQY
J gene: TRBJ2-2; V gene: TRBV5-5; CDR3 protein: ASSFRLAGNTGELF
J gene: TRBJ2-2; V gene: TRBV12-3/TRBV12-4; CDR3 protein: ASSHGTSGTGELF
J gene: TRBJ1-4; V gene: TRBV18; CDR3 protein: ASSPEEPANEKLF
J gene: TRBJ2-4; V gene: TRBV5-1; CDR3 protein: ASSLEAGSVKNIQY
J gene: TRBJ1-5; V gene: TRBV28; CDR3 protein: ASSSQGRPQH
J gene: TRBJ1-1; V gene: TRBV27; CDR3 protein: ASSPATIFNTEAF
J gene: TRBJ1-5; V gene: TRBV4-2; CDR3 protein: ASSPEGQENQPQH
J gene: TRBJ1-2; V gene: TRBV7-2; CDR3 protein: ASSLASIGVNYGYT
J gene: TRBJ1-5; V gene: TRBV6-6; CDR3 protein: ASGGPGPQH
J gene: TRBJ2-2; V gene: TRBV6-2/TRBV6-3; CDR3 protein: ASRSTQGGVAGELF
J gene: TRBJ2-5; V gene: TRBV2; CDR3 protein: ASLKGDSQETQY
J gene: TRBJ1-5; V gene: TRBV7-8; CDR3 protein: ASGTGGGYQPQH
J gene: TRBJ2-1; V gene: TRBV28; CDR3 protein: ASRVPGTSAYNEQF
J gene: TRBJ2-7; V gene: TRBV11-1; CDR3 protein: ASSLRQLYEQY
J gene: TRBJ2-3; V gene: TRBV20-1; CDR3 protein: SATGGQGHDTQY
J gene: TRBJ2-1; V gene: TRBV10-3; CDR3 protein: AISDEGTGVVEQF
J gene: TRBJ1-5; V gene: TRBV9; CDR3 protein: ASTKDRGDQPQH
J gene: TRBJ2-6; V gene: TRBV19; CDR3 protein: ASSIDGDRVGANVLT
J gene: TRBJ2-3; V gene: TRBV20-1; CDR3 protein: SARVGGPGADTQY
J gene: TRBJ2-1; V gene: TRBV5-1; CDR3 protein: ASSLASPPYNEQF
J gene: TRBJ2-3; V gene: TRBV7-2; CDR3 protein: ASSLVSSNTDTQY
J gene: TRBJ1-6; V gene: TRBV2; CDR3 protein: ASGGQGNSPLH
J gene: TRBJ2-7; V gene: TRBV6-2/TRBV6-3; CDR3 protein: ASTGDRGYEQY
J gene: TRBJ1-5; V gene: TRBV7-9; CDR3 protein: ASSLGGSQPQH
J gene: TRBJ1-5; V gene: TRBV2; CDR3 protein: ASNPDRAGQPQH
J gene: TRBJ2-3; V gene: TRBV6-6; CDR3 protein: ASRSQSTDTQY
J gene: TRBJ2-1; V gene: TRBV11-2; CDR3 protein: ASSLVGLAVYNEQF
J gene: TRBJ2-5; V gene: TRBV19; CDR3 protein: ASRSLAGGPHQETQY
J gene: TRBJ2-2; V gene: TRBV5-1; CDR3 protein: ASNTAGGTGELF
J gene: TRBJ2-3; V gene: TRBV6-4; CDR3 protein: ASSESGSPTDTQY
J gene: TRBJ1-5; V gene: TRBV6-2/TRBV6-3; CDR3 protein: ASSYPGNKPQH
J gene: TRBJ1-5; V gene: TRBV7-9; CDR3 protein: ASSRGGGQQPQH
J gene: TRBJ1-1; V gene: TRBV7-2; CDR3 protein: ASSLRRGWVEGTEAF
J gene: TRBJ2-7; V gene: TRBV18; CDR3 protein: ASSPPVSCKSYEQY
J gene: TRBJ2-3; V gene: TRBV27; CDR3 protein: ASSFSHSGRADTQY
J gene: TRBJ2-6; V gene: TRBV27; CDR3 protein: ASSPEAGGAWANVLT
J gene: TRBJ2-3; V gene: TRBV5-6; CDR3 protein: ASNKEAFGTDTQY
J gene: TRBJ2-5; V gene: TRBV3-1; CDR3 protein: ASSQIPLAREETQY
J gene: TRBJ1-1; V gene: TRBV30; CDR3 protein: AWSGENTEAF
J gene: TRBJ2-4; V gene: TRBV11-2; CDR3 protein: ASSLARGGASKNIQY
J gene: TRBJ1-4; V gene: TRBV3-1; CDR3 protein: ASSQDWGGGEKLF
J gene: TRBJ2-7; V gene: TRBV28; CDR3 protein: ASSLSGVYEQY
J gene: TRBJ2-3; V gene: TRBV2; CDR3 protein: ASSEEGSEADTQY
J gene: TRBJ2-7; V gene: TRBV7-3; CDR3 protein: ASSIGTGYEQY
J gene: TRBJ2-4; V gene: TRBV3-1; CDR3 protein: ASSQDRGGENIQY
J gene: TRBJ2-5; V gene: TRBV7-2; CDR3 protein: ASSRPRETQY
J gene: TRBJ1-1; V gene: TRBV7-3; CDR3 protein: ASSLAENTEAF
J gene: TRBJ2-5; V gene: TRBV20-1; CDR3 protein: SASRSKTGGETQY
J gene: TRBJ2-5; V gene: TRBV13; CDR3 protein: ASSLRQRETQY
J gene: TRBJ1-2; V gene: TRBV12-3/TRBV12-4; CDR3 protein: ASSGGTGAKGYT
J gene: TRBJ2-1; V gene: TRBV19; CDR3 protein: ASSLGTSGRDEQF